The rows below give T cell receptor beta chains drawn from one sample of a study of T cells after yellow fever vaccination. TCRdb processed the 5' RACE reads anew with MiXCR; each CDR3 protein has one entry. In the table there are more than 110,000 distinct CDR3 sequences, 6.6% of which are singletons. The sample consisted of CD4+ T cells sorted from PBMCs, taken 10 days after the yellow fever booster vaccination. The receptors here all came from a man in his thirties or forties who received the YFV17D yellow fever vaccine. The CDR3 runs from the conserved cysteine through the conserved F or W. A D gene is named only where the DNA matches it firmly. Size values are once, few and many counts, or a class for expanded clones, and some rows have none.

>13|.|many|TRBJ2-7|TRBV12-3/TRBV12-4
TGTGCCAGCAGTTTATTGGGGGTCCACGAGCAGTACTTC
CASSLLGVHEQYF
>11|TRBD1|many|TRBJ2-7|TRBV12-3/TRBV12-4
TGTGCCAGCAGCCTCAACAGGGGGCAGTACTTC
CASSLNRGQYF
>16|TRBD2|few|TRBJ2-5|TRBV7-2
TGTGCCAGCGCGCCGGGACTAGCGGGAGGGCAAGAGACCCAGTACTTC
CASAPGLAGGQETQYF
>12|.|many|TRBJ2-7|TRBV5-1
TGCGCCAGCAGCTTGAGGGTTAGCGAGCAGTACTTC
CASSLRVSEQYF
>17|.|many|TRBJ1-5|TRBV24-1
TGTGCCACCAGTGATTTATTCCGCCGGTGCCTCCATCAGCCCCAGCATTTT
CATSDLFRRCLHQPQHF
>17|TRBD2|many|TRBJ2-3|TRBV20-1
TGCAGTGCTAGAGACGTAGGGACTAGCGGGGACACAGATACGCAGTATTTT
CSARDVGTSGDTDTQYF
>14|.|medium-sized|TRBJ2-1|TRBV7-8
TGTGCCAGCAGCGGGGGTTTGCGCCTCAATGAGCAGTTCTTC
CASSGGLRLNEQFF
>16|.|many|TRBJ1-2|TRBV4-3
TGCGCCAGCAGCCAAGACCCGGGGAGGCGTTCGGGTGGCTACACCTTC
CASSQDPGRRSGGYTF
>12|.|many|TRBJ2-1|TRBV5-1
TGCGCCAGCCGGGAGAGCCACAATGAGCAGTTCTTC
CASRESHNEQFF
>17|TRBD2|many|TRBJ2-1|TRBV19
TGTGCCAGTAGTATAGTTACAGCGGGAGCGGTCTACAATGAGCAGTTCTTC
CASSIVTAGAVYNEQFF
>12|.|few|TRBJ1-2|TRBV7-2
TGTGCCAGCAGCGCGGACTTCTATGGCTACACCTTC
CASSADFYGYTF
>16|TRBD2|many|TRBJ2-3|TRBV7-6
TGTGCCAGCAGCGCCCTAGCGGGAGGCGTCACAGATACGCAGTATTTT
CASSALAGGVTDTQYF
>14|.|many|TRBJ1-1|TRBV19
TGTGCCAGTAGCTCCAGGGGACTGGCCACTGAAGCTTTCTTT
CASSSRGLATEAFF
>14|TRBD1|many|TRBJ2-2|TRBV12-3/TRBV12-4
TGTGCCAGCAGAAAGGGACAGCGCACCGGGGAGCTGTTTTTT
CASRKGQRTGELFF
>14|.|many|TRBJ1-2|TRBV20-1
TGCAGTGCCTCAAGGAAGCCCGGCGCCGATCGCTACACCTTC
CSASRKPGADRYTF
>14|TRBD1|many|TRBJ2-3|TRBV5-6
TGTGCCAGCAGCTTCGGGACAGACACAGATACGCAGTATTTT
CASSFGTDTDTQYF
>16|TRBD1|many|TRBJ2-3|TRBV20-1
TGCAGTGCTAGAGCTGGAAGGGGGCACCGCACAGATACGCAGTATTTT
CSARAGRGHRTDTQYF
>15|.|many|TRBJ2-3|TRBV5-1
TGCGCCAGCAGCTTGAATGCGGGAAGCACAGATACGCAGTATTTT
CASSLNAGSTDTQYF
>14|.|many|TRBJ2-2|TRBV5-6
TGTGCCAGCAGCTGGCTACGGGACTCCGGGGAGCTGTTTTTT
CASSWLRDSGELFF
>17|.|few|TRBJ2-2|TRBV7-3
TGTGCCAGCAGCTTAACACATCCAGGGGCTAACACCGGGGAGCTGTTTTTT
CASSLTHPGANTGELFF
>12|.|few|TRBJ2-7|TRBV7-2
TGTGCCAGCAGCAAGGGACTTTACGAGCAGTACTTC
CASSKGLYEQYF
>14|TRBD2|many|TRBJ2-7|TRBV6-2/TRBV6-3
TGTGCCAGCAGGACAGCGGGAGTCTACTACGAGCAGTACTTC
CASRTAGVYYEQYF
>15|.|few|TRBJ2-3|TRBV20-1
TGCAGTGCACCATCGTGGCGGGGTAGCACAGATACGCAGTATTTT
CSAPSWRGSTDTQYF
>17|TRBD2|many|TRBJ2-5|TRBV9
TGTGCCAGCAGCGTAGGACTAGCGGGAGCTATTCAAGAGACCCAGTACTTC
CASSVGLAGAIQETQYF
>13|.|few|TRBJ2-1|TRBV30
TGTGCCTGGAGTTGGGGCACCAATTCCCATCAGTTCTTC
CAWSWGTNSHQFF
>13|.|many|TRBJ1-5|TRBV6-2/TRBV6-3
TGTGCCAGCAGTTACCAAGGAAATCAGCCCCAGCATTTT
CASSYQGNQPQHF
>15|TRBD1|many|TRBJ2-7|TRBV5-1
TGCGCCAGCAGCATCTACCGGGACAGGGCTGACGAGCAGTACTTC
CASSIYRDRADEQYF
>14|.|many|TRBJ2-3|TRBV19
TGTGCCAGTTCCGCTACAGCTAGCACAGATACGCAGTATTTT
CASSATASTDTQYF
>15|.|many|TRBJ2-7|TRBV7-2
TGTGCCAGCAGCTTCGAACAGGTAGCCGGGTACGAGCAGTACTTC
CASSFEQVAGYEQYF
>15|.|many|TRBJ2-5|TRBV7-2
TGTGCCAGCAGCTTAGTCCAGGGTTTACGAGAGACCCAGTACTTC
CASSLVQGLRETQYF
>14|.|many|TRBJ2-6|TRBV18
TGTGCCAGCTCACGGGACTCTGGGGCCAACGTCCTGACTTTC
CASSRDSGANVLTF
>15|TRBD1|many|TRBJ1-1|TRBV5-1
TGCGCCAGCAACTCTATGGGACAGGGTCCCACTGAAGCTTTCTTT
CASNSMGQGPTEAFF
>16|TRBD2|.|TRBJ2-2|TRBV12-3/TRBV12-4
TGTGCCAGCAGTTTAGGCGGGAGCCCGAACACCGGGGAGCTGTTTTTT
CASSLGGSPNTGELFF
>12|.|few|TRBJ2-3|TRBV5-4
TGTGCCAGCAGCCCAGCCGGAGGTACGCAGTATTTT
CASSPAGGTQYF
>13|.|many|TRBJ2-5|TRBV5-1
TGCGCCAGCAGAACCGGGACAAGAGAGACCCAGTACTTC
CASRTGTRETQYF
>15|.|.|TRBJ2-1|TRBV25-1
TGTGCCAGCAGTGAAAGCTGGGGTATGACTAATGAGCAGTTCTTC
CASSESWGMTNEQFF
>13|TRBD2|few|TRBJ2-7|TRBV23-1
TGCGCCAGCAGTCAACCGCGGGAGGGAGTGCAGTACTTC
CASSQPREGVQYF
>15|.|many|TRBJ1-2|TRBV7-2
TGTGCCAGCAGCTCAGCCGCTTCAGGGAACTATGGCTACACCTTC
CASSSAASGNYGYTF
>15|.|.|TRBJ2-1|TRBV6-5
TGTGCCAGCAGTTACTCAGGTACACAATACAATGAGCAGTTCTTC
CASSYSGTQYNEQFF
>16|TRBD2|many|TRBJ2-2|TRBV11-3
TGTGCCAGCAGCTCGGGAGGGACCCGTGGCACCGGGGAGCTGTTTTTT
CASSSGGTRGTGELFF
>16|.|.|TRBJ2-1|TRBV25-1
TGTGCCAGCATCCCCCCGAGGGGCGGGGGCGGTAATGAGCAGTTCTTC
CASIPPRGGGGNEQFF
>16|TRBD2|many|TRBJ2-1|TRBV2
TGTGCCAGCAGTGAAGCCACAGCGGGAGTAATTGTTGAGCAGTTCTTC
CASSEATAGVIVEQFF
>14|TRBD2|many|TRBJ2-7|TRBV6-1
TGTGCCAGCAGCACCCCGGGACTAGACTACGAGCAGTACTTC
CASSTPGLDYEQYF
>14|TRBD1|many|TRBJ2-1|TRBV20-1
TGCAGTGCTAGGGGTCAGGGGGCCTCCAATGAGCAGTTCTTC
CSARGQGASNEQFF
>13|.|many|TRBJ2-2|TRBV14
TGTGCCAGCAGCCTCGGACACTTCGGGGAGCTGTTTTTT
CASSLGHFGELFF
>12|.|.|TRBJ1-5|TRBV7-2
TGTGCCAGCAGCTTTTTCAATCAGCCCCAGCATTTT
CASSFFNQPQHF
>16|.|.|TRBJ2-2|TRBV2
TGTGCCAGCAGGTCCCCCTCTAGCGTAAACACCGGGGTGCTGTTTTTT
CASRSPSSVNTGVLFF
>17|.|few|TRBJ2-3|TRBV5-4
TGTGCCAGCAGCTTGGCAAGGGTGGAGAGCGGTGGAAATACGCAGTATTTT
CASSLARVESGGNTQYF